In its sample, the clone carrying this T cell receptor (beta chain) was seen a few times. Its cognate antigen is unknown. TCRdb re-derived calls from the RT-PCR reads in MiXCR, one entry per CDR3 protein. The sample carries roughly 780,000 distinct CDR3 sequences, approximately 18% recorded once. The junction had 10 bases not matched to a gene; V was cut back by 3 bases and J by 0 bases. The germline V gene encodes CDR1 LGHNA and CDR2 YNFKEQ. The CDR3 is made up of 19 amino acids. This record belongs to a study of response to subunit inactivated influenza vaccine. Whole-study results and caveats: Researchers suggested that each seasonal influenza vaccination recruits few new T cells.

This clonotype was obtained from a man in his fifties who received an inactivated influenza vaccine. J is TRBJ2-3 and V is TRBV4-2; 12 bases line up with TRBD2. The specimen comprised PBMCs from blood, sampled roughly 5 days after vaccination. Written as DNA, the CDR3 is TGTGCCAGCAGCCAGGAACAAACTGGGACTAGCGGGAGCACAGATACGCAGTATTTT. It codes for CASSQEQTGTSGSTDTQYF.